Included here is one T cell receptor (beta chain) sequence, with context. Assay: immunoSEQ multiplex PCR; the TCRdb copy retains only in-frame clones and omits some. This sample has roughly 100,000 clones, with around 87% found just once. The sample comes from a study of OX40 agonist ivuxolimab in advanced cancers. V lost 4 bases to trimming and J lost 4 bases; unmatched junction nucleotides: 8. Per the germline V gene, CDR1 is SGHNT and CDR2 is YYREEE (reference sequence). The CDR3 length is 15 residues. The rearrangement links TRBV5-4 to TRBJ2-3; 8 bases line up with TRBD1. Sequenced here: CD4+ or CD8+ T cells sorted from blood, sampled in a trial of the OX40 agonist ivuxolimab. This TCR came from an adult with an advanced solid tumor such as melanoma, head and neck, liver or kidney cancer. CDR3 protein: CASSGDRGRADTQYF. CDR3 nucleotides: TGTGCCAGCAGCGGTGACAGGGGAAGAGCAGATACGCAGTATTTT.